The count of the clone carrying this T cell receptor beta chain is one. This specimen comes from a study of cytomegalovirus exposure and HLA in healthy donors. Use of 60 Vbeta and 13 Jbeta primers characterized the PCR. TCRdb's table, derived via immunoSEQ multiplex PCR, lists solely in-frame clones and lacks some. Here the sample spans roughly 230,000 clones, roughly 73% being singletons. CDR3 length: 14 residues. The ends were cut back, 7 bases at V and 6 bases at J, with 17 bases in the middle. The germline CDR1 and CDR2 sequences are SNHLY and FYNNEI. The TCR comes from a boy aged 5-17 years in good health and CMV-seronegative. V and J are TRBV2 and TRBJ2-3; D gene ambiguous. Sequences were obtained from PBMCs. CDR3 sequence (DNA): TGTGCCAGCACGGCCCTTAGCTCCCCCGATACGCAGTATTTT. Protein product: CASTALSSPDTQYF.